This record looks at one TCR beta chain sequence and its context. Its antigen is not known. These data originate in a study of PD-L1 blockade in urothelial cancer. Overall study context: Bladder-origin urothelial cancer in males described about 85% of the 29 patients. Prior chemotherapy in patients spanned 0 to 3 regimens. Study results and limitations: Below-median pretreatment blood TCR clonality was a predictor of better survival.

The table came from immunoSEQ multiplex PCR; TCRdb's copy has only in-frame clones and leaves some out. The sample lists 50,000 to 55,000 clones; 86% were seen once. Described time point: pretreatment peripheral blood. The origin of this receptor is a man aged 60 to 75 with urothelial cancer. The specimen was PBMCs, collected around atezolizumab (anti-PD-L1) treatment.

The CDR3 protein is CASSLKTATEAFF. In DNA form, the CDR3 reads TGCGCCAGCAGCTTGAAGACAGCTACTGAAGCTTTCTTT. The rearrangement uses TRBV5-1 and TRBJ1-1, with D possibly TRBD1 on 5 matching bases. Trimming shortened V by 1 base and J by 5 bases, and 9 bases separated the two germline ends. This CDR3 comprises 13 residues. CDR1 and CDR2 (germline): SGHRS, YFSETQ.